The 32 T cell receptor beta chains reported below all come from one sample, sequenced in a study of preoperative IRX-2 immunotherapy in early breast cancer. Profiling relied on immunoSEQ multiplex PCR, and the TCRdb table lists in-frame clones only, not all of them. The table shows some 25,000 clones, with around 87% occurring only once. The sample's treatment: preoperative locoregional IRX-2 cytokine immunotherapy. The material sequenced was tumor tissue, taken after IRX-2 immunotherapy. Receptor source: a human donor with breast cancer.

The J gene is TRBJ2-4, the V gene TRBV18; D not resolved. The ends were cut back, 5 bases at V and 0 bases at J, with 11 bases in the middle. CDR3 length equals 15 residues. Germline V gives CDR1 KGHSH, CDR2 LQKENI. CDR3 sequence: CASSDDAVAKNIQYF. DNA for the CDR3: TGTGCCAGCTCAGATGACGCGGTAGCCAAAAACATTCAGTACTTC.

The CDR3: CASSPRGGDTQYF. CDR3 in DNA: TGCGCCAGCAGCCCCCGAGGAGGGGATACGCAGTATTTT. The J gene is TRBJ2-3, the V gene TRBV5-1; weak D call: TRBD2 (6 bases). With 4 bases removed from V and 6 bases from J, the gap between germline ends came to 12 bases. Germline V gene lookup returns CDR1 SGHRS and CDR2 YFSETQ. This CDR3 region has 13 residues. Together with reference TRBV5-1 and TRBJ2-3, the CDR3 gives the full variable domain: KAGVTQTPRYLIKTRGQQVTLSCSPISGHRSVSWYQQTPGQGLQFLFEYFSETQRNKGNFPGRFSGRQFSNSRSEMNVSTLELGDSALYLCASSPRGGDTQYFGPGTRLTVL.

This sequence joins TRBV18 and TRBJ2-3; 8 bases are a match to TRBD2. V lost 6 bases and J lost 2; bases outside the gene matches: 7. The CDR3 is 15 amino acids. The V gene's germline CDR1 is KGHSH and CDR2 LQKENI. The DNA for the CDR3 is TGTGCCAGCTCGCGCGCGGGGGGCGCCACAGATACGCAGTATTTT. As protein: CASSRAGGATDTQYF.

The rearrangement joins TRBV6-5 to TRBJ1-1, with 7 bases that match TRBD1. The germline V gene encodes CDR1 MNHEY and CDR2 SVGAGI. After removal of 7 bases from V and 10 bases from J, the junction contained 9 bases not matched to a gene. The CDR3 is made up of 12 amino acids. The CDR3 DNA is TGTGCCAGCAACCCCCCGGGACAGCCAGCTTTCTTT. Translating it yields CASNPPGQPAFF.

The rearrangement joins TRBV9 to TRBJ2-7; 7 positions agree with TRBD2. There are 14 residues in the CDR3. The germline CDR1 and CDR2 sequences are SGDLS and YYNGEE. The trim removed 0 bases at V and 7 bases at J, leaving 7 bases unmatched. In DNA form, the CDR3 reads TGTGCCAGCAGCGTAGGGGCGGGAGCAGGGGAGCAGTACTTC. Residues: CASSVGAGAGEQYF.

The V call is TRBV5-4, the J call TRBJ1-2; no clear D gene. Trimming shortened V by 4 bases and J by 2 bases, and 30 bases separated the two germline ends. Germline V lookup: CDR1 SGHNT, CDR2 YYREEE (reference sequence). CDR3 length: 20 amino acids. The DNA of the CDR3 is TGTGCCAGCAGCCGTGGCCACCCGGGGAGTAGGGCCAACGTGAACTATGGCTACACCTTC. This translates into CASSRGHPGSRANVNYGYTF.

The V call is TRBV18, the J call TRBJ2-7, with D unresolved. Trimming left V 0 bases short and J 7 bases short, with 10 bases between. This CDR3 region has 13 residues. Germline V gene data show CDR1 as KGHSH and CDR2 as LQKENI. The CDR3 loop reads CASSPPGQAEQYF. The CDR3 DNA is TGTGCCAGCTCACCACCCGGGCAGGCGGAGCAGTACTTC.

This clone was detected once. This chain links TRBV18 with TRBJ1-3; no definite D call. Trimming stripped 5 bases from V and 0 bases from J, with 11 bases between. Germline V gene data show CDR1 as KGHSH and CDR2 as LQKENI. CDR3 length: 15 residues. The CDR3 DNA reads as TGTGCCAGCTCATCTCTCGACAACTCTGGAAACACCATATATTTT. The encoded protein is CASSSLDNSGNTIYF. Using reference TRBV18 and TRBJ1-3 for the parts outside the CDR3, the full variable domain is NAGVMQNPRHLVRRRGQEARLRCSPMKGHSHVYWYRQLPEEGLKFMVYLQKENIIDESGMPKERFSAEFPKEGPSILRIQQVVRGDSAAYFCASSSLDNSGNTIYFGEGSWLTVV.

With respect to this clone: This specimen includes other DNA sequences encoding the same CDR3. The CDR3 DNA sequence: TGCGCCAGCAGCTCGGACCCCAATCAGCCCCAGCATTTT. Translation gives CASSSDPNQPQHF. The V call is TRBV5-1, the J call TRBJ1-5; no clear D gene. V lost 3 bases and J 3 bases, leaving 7 bases between the germline ends. The CDR3 covers 13 residues. CDR1 and CDR2 from the germline V gene are SGHRS and YFSETQ.

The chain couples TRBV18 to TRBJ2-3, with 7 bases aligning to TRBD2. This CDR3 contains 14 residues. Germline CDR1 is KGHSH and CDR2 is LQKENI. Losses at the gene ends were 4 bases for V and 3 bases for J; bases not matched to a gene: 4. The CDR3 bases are TGTGCCAGCTCACGGGGAGCGGGGACAGATACGCAGTATTTT. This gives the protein CASSRGAGTDTQYF.

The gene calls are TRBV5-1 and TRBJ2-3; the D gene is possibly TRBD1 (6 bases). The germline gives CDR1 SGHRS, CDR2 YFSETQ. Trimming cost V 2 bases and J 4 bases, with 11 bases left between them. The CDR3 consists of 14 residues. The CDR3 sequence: CASSFGTQADTQYF. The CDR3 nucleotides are TGCGCCAGCAGCTTTGGGACACAGGCAGATACGCAGTATTTT. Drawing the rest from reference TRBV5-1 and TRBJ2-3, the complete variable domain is KAGVTQTPRYLIKTRGQQVTLSCSPISGHRSVSWYQQTPGQGLQFLFEYFSETQRNKGNFPGRFSGRQFSNSRSEMNVSTLELGDSALYLCASSFGTQADTQYFGPGTRLTVL.

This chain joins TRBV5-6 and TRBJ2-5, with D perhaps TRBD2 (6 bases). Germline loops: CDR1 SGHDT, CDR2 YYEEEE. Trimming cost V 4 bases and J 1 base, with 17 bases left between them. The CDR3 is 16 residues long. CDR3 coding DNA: TGTGCCAGCAGCGCCCGGGGACTGCAGCCCCAAGAGACCCAGTACTTC. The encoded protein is CASSARGLQPQETQYF.

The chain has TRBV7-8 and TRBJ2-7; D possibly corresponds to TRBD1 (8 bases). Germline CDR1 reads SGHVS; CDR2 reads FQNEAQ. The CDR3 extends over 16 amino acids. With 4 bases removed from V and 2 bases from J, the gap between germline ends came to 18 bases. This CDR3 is CASSSRTGRDPYEQYF. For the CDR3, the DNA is TGTGCCAGCAGCTCCCGGACAGGGAGGGACCCCTACGAGCAGTACTTC.

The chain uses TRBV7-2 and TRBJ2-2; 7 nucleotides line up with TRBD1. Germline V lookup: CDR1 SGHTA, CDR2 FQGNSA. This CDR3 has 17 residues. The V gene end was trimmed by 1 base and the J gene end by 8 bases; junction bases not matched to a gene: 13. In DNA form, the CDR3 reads TGTGCCAGCAGCTTAGTCCCGACAGGGTACTCGCAGGGGGAGCTGTTTTTT. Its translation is CASSLVPTGYSQGELFF.

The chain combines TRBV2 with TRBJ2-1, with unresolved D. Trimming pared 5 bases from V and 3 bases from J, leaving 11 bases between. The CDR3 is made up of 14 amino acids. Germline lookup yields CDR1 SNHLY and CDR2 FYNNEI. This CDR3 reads CASSNRANYNEQFF. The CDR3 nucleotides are TGTGCCAGCAGTAACCGGGCTAACTACAATGAGCAGTTCTTC.

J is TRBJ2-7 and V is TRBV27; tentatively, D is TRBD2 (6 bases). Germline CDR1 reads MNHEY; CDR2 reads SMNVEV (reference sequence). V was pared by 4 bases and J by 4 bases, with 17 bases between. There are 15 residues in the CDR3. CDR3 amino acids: CASSSFGSQLYEQYF. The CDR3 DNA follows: TGTGCCAGCAGTTCTTTCGGGAGCCAATTGTACGAGCAGTACTTC.

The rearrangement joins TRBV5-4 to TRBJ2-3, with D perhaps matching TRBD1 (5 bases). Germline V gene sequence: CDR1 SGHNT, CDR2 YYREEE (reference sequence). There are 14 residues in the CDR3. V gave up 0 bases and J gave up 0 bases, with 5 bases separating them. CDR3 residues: CASSLEGSTDTQYF. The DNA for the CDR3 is TGTGCCAGCAGCTTGGAGGGGAGCACAGATACGCAGTATTTT.

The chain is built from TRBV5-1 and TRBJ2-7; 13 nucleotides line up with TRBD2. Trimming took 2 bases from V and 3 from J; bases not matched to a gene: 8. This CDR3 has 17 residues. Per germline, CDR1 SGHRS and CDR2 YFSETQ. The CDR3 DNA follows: TGCGCCAGCAGCTTCGGACTAGCGGGAGCTGTGGTCTACGAGCAGTACTTC. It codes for CASSFGLAGAVVYEQYF. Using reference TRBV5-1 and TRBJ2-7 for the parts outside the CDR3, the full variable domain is KAGVTQTPRYLIKTRGQQVTLSCSPISGHRSVSWYQQTPGQGLQFLFEYFSETQRNKGNFPGRFSGRQFSNSRSEMNVSTLELGDSALYLCASSFGLAGAVVYEQYFGPGTRLTVT.

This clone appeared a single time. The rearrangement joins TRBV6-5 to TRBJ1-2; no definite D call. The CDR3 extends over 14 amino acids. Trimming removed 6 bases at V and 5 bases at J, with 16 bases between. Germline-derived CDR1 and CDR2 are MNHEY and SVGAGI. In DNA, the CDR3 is TGTGCCAGCAGCCTGGGAGGAGGGCCGTATGGCTACACCTTC. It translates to CASSLGGGPYGYTF.

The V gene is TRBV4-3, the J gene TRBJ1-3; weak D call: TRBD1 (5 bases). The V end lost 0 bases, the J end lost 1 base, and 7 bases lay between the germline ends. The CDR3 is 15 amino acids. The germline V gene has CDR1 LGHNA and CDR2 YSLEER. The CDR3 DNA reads TGCGCCAGCAGCCAAGAAGGGGCGTCTGGAAACACCATATATTTT. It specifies CASSQEGASGNTIYF.

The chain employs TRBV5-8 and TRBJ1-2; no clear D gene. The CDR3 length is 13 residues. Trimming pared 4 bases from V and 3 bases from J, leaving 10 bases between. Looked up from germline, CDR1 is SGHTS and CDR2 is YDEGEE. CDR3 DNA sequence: TGTGCCAGCAGCCGGGGAATTGACTATGGCTACACCTTC. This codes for CASSRGIDYGYTF.

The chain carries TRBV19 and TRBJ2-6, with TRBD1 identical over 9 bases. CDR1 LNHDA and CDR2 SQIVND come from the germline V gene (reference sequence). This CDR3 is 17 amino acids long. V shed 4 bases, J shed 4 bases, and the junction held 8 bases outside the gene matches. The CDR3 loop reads CASSSPGTGIGANVLTF. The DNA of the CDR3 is TGTGCCAGTAGTAGTCCCGGGACAGGGATAGGGGCCAACGTCCTGACTTTC.

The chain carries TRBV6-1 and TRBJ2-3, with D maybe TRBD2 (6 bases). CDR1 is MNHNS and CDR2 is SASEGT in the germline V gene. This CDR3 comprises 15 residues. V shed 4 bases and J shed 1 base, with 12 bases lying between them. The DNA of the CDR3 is TGTGCCAGCAGTGTCCGGGAGTGGGGCACAGATACGCAGTATTTT. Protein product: CASSVREWGTDTQYF.

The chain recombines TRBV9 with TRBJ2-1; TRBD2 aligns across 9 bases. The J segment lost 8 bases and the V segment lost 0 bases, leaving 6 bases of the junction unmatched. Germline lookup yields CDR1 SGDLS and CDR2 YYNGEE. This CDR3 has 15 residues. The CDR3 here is CASSVEGGRAYEQFF. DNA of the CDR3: TGTGCCAGCAGCGTAGAAGGCGGGAGGGCCTATGAGCAGTTCTTC.

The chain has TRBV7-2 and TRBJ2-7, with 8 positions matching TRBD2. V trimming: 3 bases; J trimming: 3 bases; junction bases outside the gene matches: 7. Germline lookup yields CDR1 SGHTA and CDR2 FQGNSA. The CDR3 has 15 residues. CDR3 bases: TGTGCCAGCAGCTTCCATTTAGCGGGGATCTACGAGCAGTACTTC. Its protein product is CASSFHLAGIYEQYF.

The CDR3 reads CASRGEDNSPLHF. CDR3 bases: TGCGCCAGCAGGGGGGAGGATAATTCACCCCTCCACTTT. The chain has TRBV5-1 and TRBJ1-6; TRBD1 is a possible D gene (5 bases). The V end was cut by 5 bases, the J end by 5 bases, with 8 bases between. In germline, CDR1 is SGHRS, CDR2 YFSETQ. This CDR3 spans 13 amino acids.

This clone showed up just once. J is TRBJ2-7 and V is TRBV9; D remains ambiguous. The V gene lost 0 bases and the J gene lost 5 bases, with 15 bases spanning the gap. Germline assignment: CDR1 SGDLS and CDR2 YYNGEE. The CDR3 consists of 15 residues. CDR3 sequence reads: CASSVAGSRIDEQYF. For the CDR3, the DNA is TGTGCCAGCAGCGTAGCGGGTTCTCGTATTGACGAGCAGTACTTC.

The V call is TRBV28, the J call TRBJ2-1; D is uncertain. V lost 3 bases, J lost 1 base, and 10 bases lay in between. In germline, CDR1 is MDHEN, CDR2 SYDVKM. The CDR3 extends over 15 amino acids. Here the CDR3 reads CASSFGPLSYNEQFF. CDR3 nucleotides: TGTGCCAGCAGTTTTGGCCCTTTATCCTACAATGAGCAGTTCTTC. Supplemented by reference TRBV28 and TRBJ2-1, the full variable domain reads DVKVTQSSRYLVKRTGEKVFLECVQDMDHENMFWYRQDPGLGLRLIYFSYDVKMKEKGDIPEGYSVSREKKERFSLILESASTNQTSMYLCASSFGPLSYNEQFFGPGTRLTVL.

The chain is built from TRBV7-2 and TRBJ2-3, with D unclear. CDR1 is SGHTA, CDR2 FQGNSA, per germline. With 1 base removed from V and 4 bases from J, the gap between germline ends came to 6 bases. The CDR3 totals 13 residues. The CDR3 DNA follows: TGTGCCAGCAGCTTAGTACTCCCAGATACGCAGTATTTT. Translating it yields CASSLVLPDTQYF.

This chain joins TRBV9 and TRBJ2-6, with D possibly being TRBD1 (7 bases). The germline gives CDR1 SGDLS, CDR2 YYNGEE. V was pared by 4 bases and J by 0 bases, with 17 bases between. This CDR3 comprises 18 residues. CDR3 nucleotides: TGTGCCAGCAGCCCCCGTGTTCAGGGGGGCTCTGGGGCCAACGTCCTGACTTTC. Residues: CASSPRVQGGSGANVLTF.

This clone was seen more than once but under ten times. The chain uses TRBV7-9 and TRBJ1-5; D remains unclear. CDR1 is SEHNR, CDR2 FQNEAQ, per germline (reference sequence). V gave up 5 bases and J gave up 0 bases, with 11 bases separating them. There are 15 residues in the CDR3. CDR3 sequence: CASSPDGSSNQPQHF. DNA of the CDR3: TGTGCCAGCAGCCCAGACGGTTCTAGCAATCAGCCCCAGCATTTT. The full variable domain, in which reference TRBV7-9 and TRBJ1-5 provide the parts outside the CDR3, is DTGVSQNPRHKITKRGQNVTFRCDPISEHNRLYWYRQTLGQGPEFLTYFQNEAQLEKSRLLSDRFSAERPKGSFSTLEIQRTEQGDSAMYLCASSPDGSSNQPQHFGDGTRLSIL.

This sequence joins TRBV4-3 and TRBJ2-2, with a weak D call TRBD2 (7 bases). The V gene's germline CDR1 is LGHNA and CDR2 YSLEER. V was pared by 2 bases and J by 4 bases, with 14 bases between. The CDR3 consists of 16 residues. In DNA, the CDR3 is TGCGCCAGCAGCCAAACGGGGGGCCCGGTCACCGGGGAGCTGTTTTTT. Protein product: CASSQTGGPVTGELFF.